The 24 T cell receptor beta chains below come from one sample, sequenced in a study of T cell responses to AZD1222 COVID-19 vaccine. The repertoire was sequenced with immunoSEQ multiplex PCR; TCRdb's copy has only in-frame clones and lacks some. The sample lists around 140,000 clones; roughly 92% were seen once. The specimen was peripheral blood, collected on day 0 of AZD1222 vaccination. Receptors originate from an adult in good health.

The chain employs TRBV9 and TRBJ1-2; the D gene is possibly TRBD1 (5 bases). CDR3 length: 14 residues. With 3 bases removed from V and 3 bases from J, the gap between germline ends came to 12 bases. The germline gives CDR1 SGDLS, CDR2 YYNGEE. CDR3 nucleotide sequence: TGTGCCAGCAGCGAACACGGGACGGACTATGGCTACACCTTC. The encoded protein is CASSEHGTDYGYTF.

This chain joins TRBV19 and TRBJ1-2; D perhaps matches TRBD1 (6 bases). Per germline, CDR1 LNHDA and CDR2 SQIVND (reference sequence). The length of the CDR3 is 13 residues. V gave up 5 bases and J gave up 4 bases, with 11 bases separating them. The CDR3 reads CASSERTAYGYTF. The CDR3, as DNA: TGTGCCAGTAGTGAAAGGACAGCCTATGGCTACACCTTC.

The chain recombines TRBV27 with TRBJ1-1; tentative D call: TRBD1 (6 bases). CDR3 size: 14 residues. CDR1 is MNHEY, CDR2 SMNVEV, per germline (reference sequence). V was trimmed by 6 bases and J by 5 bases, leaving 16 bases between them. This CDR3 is CASSRGPQGTEAFF. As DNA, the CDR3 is TGTGCCAGCAGCCGAGGTCCCCAGGGGACTGAAGCTTTCTTT.

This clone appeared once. As DNA, the CDR3 is TGTGCCAGCAGCTTAGTCGGGATTAGCACAGATACGCAGTATTTT. This translates into CASSLVGISTDTQYF. The chain combines TRBV11-3 with TRBJ2-3; D is perhaps TRBD2 (5 bases). V was clipped by 1 base and J by 0 bases, with 8 bases between them. The CDR3 runs to 15 residues. Germline V CDR1 and CDR2: SGHNT, YENEEA.

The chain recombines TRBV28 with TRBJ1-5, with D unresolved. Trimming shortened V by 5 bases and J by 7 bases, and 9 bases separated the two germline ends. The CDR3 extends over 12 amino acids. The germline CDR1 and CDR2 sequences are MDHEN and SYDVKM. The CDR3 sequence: CASSPRRQPQHF. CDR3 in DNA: TGTGCCAGCAGTCCCCGCCGGCAGCCCCAGCATTTT. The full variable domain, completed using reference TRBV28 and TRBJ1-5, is DVKVTQSSRYLVKRTGEKVFLECVQDMDHENMFWYRQDPGLGLRLIYFSYDVKMKEKGDIPEGYSVSREKKERFSLILESASTNQTSMYLCASSPRRQPQHFGDGTRLSIL.

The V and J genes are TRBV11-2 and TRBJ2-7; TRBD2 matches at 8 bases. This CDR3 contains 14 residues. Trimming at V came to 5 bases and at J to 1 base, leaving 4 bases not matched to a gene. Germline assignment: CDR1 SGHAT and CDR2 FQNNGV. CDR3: CASSPGLVSYEQYF. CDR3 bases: TGTGCCAGCAGCCCGGGACTAGTTTCCTACGAGCAGTACTTC.

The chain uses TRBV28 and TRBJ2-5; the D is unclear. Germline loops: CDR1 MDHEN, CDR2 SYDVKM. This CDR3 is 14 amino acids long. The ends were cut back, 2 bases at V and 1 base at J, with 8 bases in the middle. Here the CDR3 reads CASSLGQSQETQYF. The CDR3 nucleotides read TGTGCCAGCAGTTTAGGTCAGTCCCAAGAGACCCAGTACTTC.

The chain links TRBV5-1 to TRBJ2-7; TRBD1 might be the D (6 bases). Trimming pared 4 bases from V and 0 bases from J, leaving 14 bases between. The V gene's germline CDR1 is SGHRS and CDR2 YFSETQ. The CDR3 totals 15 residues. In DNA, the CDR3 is TGCGCCAGCAGCGTGACAGGCCTCCGCTCCTACGAGCAGTACTTC. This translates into CASSVTGLRSYEQYF.

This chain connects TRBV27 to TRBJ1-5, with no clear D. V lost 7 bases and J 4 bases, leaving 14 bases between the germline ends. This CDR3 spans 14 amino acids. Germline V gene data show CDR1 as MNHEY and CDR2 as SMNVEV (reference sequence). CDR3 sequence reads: CASMRLGRNQPQHF. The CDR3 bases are TGTGCCAGCATGAGATTAGGAAGAAATCAGCCCCAGCATTTT.

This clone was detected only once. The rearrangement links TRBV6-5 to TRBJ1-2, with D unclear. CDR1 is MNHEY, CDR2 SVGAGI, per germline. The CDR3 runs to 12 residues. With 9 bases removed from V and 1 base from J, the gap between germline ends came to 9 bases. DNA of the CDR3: TGTGCCAGTATCCAGAATAACTATGGCTACACCTTC. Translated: CASIQNNYGYTF.

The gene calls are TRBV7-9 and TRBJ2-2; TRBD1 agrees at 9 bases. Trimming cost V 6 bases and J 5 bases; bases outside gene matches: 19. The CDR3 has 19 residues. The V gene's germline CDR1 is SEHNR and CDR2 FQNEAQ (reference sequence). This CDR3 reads CASRRPIRDRVSRTGELFF. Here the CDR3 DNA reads TGTGCCAGCAGACGTCCTATCCGGGACAGGGTTTCGAGGACCGGGGAGCTGTTTTTT.

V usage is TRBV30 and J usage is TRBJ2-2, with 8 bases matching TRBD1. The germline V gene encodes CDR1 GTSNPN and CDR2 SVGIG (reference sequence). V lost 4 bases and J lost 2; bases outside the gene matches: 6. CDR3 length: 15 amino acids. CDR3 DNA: TGTGCCTGGAACGGGGCAGGGGGCAACACCGGGGAGCTGTTTTTT. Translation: CAWNGAGGNTGELFF. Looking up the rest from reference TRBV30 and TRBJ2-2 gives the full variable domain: SQTIHQWPATLVQPVGSPLSLECTVEGTSNPNLYWYRQAAGRGLQLLFYSVGIGQISSEVPQNLSASRPQDRQFILSSKKLLLSDSGFYLCAWNGAGGNTGELFFGEGSRLTVL.

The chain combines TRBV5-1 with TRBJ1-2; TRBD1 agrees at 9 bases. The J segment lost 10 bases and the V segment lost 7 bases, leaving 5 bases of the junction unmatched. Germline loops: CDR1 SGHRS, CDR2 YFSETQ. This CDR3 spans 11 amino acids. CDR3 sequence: CASGRTGDYTF. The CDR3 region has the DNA TGCGCCAGCGGGAGGACAGGGGACTACACCTTC.

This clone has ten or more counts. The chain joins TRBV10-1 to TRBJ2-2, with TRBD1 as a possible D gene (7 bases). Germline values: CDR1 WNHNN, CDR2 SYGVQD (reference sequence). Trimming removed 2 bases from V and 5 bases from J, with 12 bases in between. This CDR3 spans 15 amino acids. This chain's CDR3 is CASSEGGTETGELFF. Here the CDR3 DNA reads TGCGCCAGCAGTGAGGGGGGGACAGAAACCGGGGAGCTGTTTTTT.

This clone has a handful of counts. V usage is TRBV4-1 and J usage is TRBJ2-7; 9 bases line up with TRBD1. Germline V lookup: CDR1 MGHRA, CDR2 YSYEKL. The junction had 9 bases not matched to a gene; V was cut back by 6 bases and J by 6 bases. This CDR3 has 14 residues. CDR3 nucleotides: TGCGCCAGCAGTCTCGGTCGGACAGGGGCCGAGCAGTACTTC. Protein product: CASSLGRTGAEQYF.

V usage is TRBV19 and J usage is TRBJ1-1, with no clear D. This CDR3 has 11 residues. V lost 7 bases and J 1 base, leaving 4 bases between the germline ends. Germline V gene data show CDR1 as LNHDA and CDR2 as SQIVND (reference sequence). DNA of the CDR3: TGTGCCAGTACAAGGAACACTGAAGCTTTCTTT. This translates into CASTRNTEAFF. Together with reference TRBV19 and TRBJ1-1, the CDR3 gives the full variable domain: DGGITQSPKYLFRKEGQNVTLSCEQNLNHDAMYWYRQDPGQGLRLIYYSQIVNDFQKGDIAEGYSVSREKKESFPLTVTSAQKNPTAFYLCASTRNTEAFFGQGTRLTVV.

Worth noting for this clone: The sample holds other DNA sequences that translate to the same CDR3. The CDR3 reads CASSSGVTDTQYF. The CDR3 coding sequence is TGCGCCAGCAGTTCAGGAGTCACAGATACGCAGTATTTT. The chain uses TRBV5-1 and TRBJ2-3; D ambiguous. This CDR3 comprises 13 residues. Germline V gives CDR1 SGHRS, CDR2 YFSETQ. Between the trimmed V and J ends, which lost 5 bases and 2 bases, there was a span of 9 bases.

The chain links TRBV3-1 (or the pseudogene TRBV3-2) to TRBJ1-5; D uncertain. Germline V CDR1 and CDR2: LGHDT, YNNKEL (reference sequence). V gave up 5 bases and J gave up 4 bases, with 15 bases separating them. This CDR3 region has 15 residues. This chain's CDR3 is CASSKTTWRNQPQHF. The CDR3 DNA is TGTGCCAGCAGCAAAACGACCTGGAGGAATCAGCCCCAGCATTTT.

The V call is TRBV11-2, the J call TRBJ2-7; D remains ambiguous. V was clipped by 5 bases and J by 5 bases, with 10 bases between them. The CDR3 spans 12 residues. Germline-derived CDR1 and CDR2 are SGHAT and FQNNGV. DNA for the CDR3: TGTGCCAGCAGCACCCGTCGGAACGAGCAGTACTTC. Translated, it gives CASSTRRNEQYF. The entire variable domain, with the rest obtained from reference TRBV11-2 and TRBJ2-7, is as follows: EAGVAQSPRYKIIEKRQSVAFWCNPISGHATLYWYQQILGQGPKLLIQFQNNGVVDDSQLPKDRFSAERLKGVDSTLKIQPAKLEDSAVYLCASSTRRNEQYFGPGTRLTVT.

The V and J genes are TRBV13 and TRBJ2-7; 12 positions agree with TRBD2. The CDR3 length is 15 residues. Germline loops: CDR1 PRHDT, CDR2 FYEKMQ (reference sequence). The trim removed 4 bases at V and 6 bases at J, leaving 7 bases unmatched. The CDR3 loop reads CASSSRLAGALEQYF. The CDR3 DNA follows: TGTGCCAGCAGCTCCCGACTAGCGGGAGCCCTCGAGCAGTACTTC.

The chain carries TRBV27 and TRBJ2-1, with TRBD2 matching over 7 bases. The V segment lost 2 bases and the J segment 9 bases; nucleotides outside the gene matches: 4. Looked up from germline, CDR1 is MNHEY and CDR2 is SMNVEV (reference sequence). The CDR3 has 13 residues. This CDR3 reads CASSLRGEGEQFF. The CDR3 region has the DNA TGTGCCAGCAGTTTACGCGGGGAGGGTGAGCAGTTCTTC.

CDR3 sequence (DNA): TGTGCCAGCTCACCACGACAGGGCCCCTACGAGCAGTACTTC. It codes for CASSPRQGPYEQYF. This chain links TRBV18 with TRBJ2-7, with 7 nucleotides matching TRBD1. This CDR3 comprises 14 residues. Germline assignment: CDR1 KGHSH and CDR2 LQKENI. Trimming cost V 1 base and J 2 bases; bases outside gene matches: 2. The variable domain in full, completed from reference TRBV18 and TRBJ2-7, reads NAGVMQNPRHLVRRRGQEARLRCSPMKGHSHVYWYRQLPEEGLKFMVYLQKENIIDESGMPKERFSAEFPKEGPSILRIQQVVRGDSAAYFCASSPRQGPYEQYFGPGTRLTVT.

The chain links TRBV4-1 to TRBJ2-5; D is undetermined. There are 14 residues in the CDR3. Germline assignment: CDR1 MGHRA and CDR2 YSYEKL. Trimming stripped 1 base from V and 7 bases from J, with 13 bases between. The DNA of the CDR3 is TGCGCCAGCAGCCAAGTAGGTGCCAAGTGGACCCAGTACTTC. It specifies CASSQVGAKWTQYF.

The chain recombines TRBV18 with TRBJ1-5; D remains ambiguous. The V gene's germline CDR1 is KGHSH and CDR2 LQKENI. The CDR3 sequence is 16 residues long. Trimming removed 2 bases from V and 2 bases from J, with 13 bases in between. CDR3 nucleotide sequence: TGTGCCAGCTCACCAATCCCTCTCGGACGCAATCAGCCCCAGCATTTT. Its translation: CASSPIPLGRNQPQHF.